This TCR beta chain derives from a study of shared clonotypes between healthy human individuals. Study background: Donor composition was a couple of women and three men, aged 18 to 49.

Germline-derived CDR1 and CDR2 are MDHEN and SYDVKM. Trimming took off 3 bases at V and 8 bases at J, with 13 bases between the two ends. The CDR3 totals 13 residues. The table came from immunoSEQ multiplex PCR; TCRdb's copy has only in-frame clones and leaves some out. The table has about half a million clones, more than 65% seen once. V is TRBV28 and J is TRBJ1-1; the D is unclear. The sequence came from a woman aged 40 to 50 in good health. Some clones in this sample may be carry-over from other donors' samples. The sample comprised PBMCs. This CDR3 reads CASSLSERMEAFF. The CDR3 DNA sequence: TGTGCCAGCAGTTTGTCCGAGCGGATGGAAGCTTTCTTT. Looking up the rest from reference TRBV28 and TRBJ1-1 gives the full variable domain: DVKVTQSSRYLVKRTGEKVFLECVQDMDHENMFWYRQDPGLGLRLIYFSYDVKMKEKGDIPEGYSVSREKKERFSLILESASTNQTSMYLCASSLSERMEAFFGQGTRLTVV.